This T cell receptor (beta chain) originates from a study of T cells after yellow fever vaccination. The wider study: Some fractions had low cell numbers, and these were prepared with SMART-Seq v4 Ultra Low Input. Notes on the study in general: Detected again after the booster were most primary-vaccination clones, at 96% CD4 and approximately 85% CD8.

TCR cDNA, made by 5'RACE template switching, carried an added universal primer site and UMIs. TCRdb used MiXCR to reprocess the 5' RACE reads, holding one entry per CDR3 protein. The sample contains roughly 260,000 distinct CDR3 sequences, 10% to 15% of which appear only once. CDR1 and CDR2 (germline): SGHAT, FQNNGV. J gave up 5 bases and V 1 base, and 7 bases lay outside the gene matches. There are 17 residues in the CDR3. About this clonotype itself: No antigen is known for it.

The sequenced sample was CD4+ T cells sorted from PBMCs, obtained 45 days after the yellow fever booster vaccination. The receptor comes from a man younger than 40 who received the YFV17D yellow fever vaccine. This sequence joins TRBV11-2 and TRBJ2-5; 13 nucleotides align to TRBD2. CDR3 sequence reads: CASSLGGLAGVWETQYF. The CDR3 nucleotides are TGTGCCAGCAGCTTAGGAGGACTAGCGGGAGTATGGGAGACCCAGTACTTC.